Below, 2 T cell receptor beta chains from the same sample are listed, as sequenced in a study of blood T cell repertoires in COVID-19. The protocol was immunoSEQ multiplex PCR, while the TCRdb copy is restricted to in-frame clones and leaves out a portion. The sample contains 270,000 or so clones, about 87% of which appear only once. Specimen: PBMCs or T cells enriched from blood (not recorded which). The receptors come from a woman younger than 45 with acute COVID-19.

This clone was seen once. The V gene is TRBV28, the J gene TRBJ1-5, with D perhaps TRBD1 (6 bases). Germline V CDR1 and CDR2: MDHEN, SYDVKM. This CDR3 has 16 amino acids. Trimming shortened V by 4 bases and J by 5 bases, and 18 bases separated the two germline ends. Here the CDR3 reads CASSYSGRGGYQPQHF. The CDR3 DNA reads TGTGCCAGCAGTTATTCCGGTAGGGGGGGATATCAGCCCCAGCATTTT.

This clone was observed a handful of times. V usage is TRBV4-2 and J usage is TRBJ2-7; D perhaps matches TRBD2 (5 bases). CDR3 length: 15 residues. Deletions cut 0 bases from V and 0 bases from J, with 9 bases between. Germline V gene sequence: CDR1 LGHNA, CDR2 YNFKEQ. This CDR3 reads CASSQDEGASYEQYF. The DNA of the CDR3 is TGTGCCAGCAGCCAAGACGAGGGTGCCTCCTACGAGCAGTACTTC.